This is a list of T cell receptor beta chains from one sample in a study of T cells in Graves' hyperthyroidism and ophthalmopathy. TCRdb called the multiplex PCR reads again in MiXCR, with one record for every CDR3 protein. The sample gives about 98,000 distinct CDR3 sequences, roughly 39% of which show up once; 10% is in the top ten. Material: peripheral blood or thyroid tissue (not recorded which). Receptors originate from a woman aged 25 to 39 with Graves' hyperthyroidism. Each CDR3 is given with its conserved first and last residue. Fields, in order: D gene, V gene, clone size, J gene, CDR3 protein, CDR3 DNA. D genes are given only for firm matches. Clone sizes are given selectively: once, few, many, or a class where the clone is expanded.

D: TRBD1
V: TRBV12-3/TRBV12-4
size: many
J: TRBJ2-3
CDR3: CASRTTGGVDTQYF
DNA: TGTGCCAGCAGAACGACAGGGGGCGTAGATACGCAGTATTTT

D: TRBD2
V: TRBV7-2
size: many
J: TRBJ2-7
CDR3: CASSLGGLAGSEQYF
DNA: TGTGCCAGCAGCTTAGGGGGACTAGCGGGAAGCGAGCAGTACTTC

D: -
V: TRBV5-1
size: many
J: TRBJ1-6
CDR3: CASSLGQQYNSPLHF
DNA: TGCGCCAGCAGCTTGGGACAGCAATATAATTCACCCCTCCACTTT

D: -
V: TRBV7-6
size: many
J: TRBJ1-1
CDR3: CASSLEAVNTEAFF
DNA: TGTGCCAGCAGCTTAGAGGCGGTGAACACTGAAGCTTTCTTT

D: -
V: TRBV7-9
size: -
J: TRBJ1-5
CDR3: CASSRTSGVQETQHF
DNA: TGTGCCAGCAGCAGGACTAGCGGGGTCCAAGAGACCCAGCATTTT

D: TRBD2
V: TRBV11-2
size: -
J: TRBJ2-5
CDR3: CASSLDWLAGYQGTLYF
DNA: TGTGCCAGCAGCTTAGATTGGCTAGCGGGCTACCAAGGGACCCTGTACTTC

D: -
V: TRBV5-1
size: many
J: TRBJ1-1
CDR3: CASSLRDGDTEAFF
DNA: TGCGCCAGCAGCTTGAGGGACGGTGACACTGAAGCTTTCTTT

D: -
V: TRBV20-1
size: many
J: TRBJ1-5
CDR3: CSARRTNSNQPQHF
DNA: TGCAGTGCTAGACGGACAAATAGCAATCAGCCCCAGCATTTT

D: TRBD2
V: TRBV6-1
size: many
J: TRBJ2-3
CDR3: CASSVGTSGTQYF
DNA: TGTGCCAGCAGTGTGGGGACTAGCGGTACGCAGTATTTT

D: -
V: TRBV15
size: -
J: TRBJ1-1
CDR3: CASSKRRENTEAFF
DNA: TGTGCCTCCAGCAAGAGACGGGAGAACACTGAAGCTTTCTTT